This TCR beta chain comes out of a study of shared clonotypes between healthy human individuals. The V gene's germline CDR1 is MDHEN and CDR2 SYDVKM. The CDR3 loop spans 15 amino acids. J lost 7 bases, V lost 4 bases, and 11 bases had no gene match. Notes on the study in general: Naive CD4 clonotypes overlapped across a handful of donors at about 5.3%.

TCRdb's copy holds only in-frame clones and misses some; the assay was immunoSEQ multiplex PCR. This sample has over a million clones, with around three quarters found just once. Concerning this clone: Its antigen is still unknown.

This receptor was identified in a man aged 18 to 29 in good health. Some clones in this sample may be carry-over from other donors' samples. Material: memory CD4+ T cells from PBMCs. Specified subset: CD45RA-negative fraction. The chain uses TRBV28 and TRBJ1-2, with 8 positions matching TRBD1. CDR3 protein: CASSYIGQGSGGYTF. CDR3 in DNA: TGTGCCAGCAGTTATATTGGACAGGGAAGCGGTGGCTACACCTTC.